This is a list of T cell receptor beta chains from one sample in a study of blood T cell repertoires in COVID-19. Profiled with immunoSEQ multiplex PCR; TCRdb holds only in-frame clones, not every one. The repertoire consists of roughly 120,000 clones, with 75% to 90% occurring once and the leading ten covering 2% to 2.5%. Material for sequencing was peripheral blood. Receptors originate from a man aged 30-40 years with acute or convalescent COVID-19. CDR3s include the opening cysteine and the closing phenylalanine or tryptophan. A D gene is named only where the DNA matches it firmly. Clone size is given for some rows only: seen once, a few or many times, or a class if the clone is expanded.

j_call,v_call,clone_size,d_call,cdr3_length,cdr3_aa,cdr3_nt
TRBJ2-1,TRBV7-8,few,TRBD1,15,CASSLAGGPYNEQFF,TGTGCCAGCAGCTTAGCAGGGGGCCCCTACAATGAGCAGTTCTTC
TRBJ2-2,TRBV27,-,TRBD2,18,CASTLRGGLAGNTGELFF,TGTGCCAGCACCCTTAGGGGAGGACTAGCGGGAAACACCGGGGAGCTGTTTTTT
TRBJ1-1,TRBV5-5,many,-,15,CASSLAVGVNTEAFF,TGTGCCAGCAGCTTGGCGGTCGGTGTGAACACTGAAGCTTTCTTT
TRBJ2-1,TRBV6-4,-,-,15,CASSDGRTLYNEQFF,TGTGCCAGCAGTGATGGTAGGACTCTGTACAATGAGCAGTTCTTC
TRBJ1-2,TRBV27,-,TRBD1,16,CASSRTGGAGNYGYTF,TGTGCCAGCAGCCGGACAGGGGGCGCGGGTAACTATGGCTACACCTTC
TRBJ2-1,TRBV19,-,TRBD2,14,CASSTGLTPHEQFF,TGTGCCAGTAGTACGGGACTAACTCCCCATGAGCAGTTCTTC
TRBJ1-4,TRBV30,-,-,15,CAWSVPDSFNEKLFF,TGTGCCTGGAGTGTTCCAGACAGCTTTAATGAAAAACTGTTTTTT
TRBJ2-7,TRBV19,-,-,11,CAPSTGCEQYF,TGTGCACCTTCCACAGGGTGCGAGCAGTACTTC
TRBJ1-4,TRBV6-5,-,TRBD1,15,CASSSRTGYNEKLFF,TGTGCCAGCAGTTCCCGGACAGGTTATAATGAAAAACTGTTTTTT
TRBJ2-3,TRBV7-8,-,-,14,CASSSLPPADTQYF,TGTGCCAGCAGCTCCCTACCCCCGGCAGATACGCAGTATTTT
TRBJ2-2,TRBV29-1,-,TRBD1,13,CSVAWTGGGELFF,TGCAGCGTTGCCTGGACAGGCGGCGGGGAGCTGTTTTTT
TRBJ2-7,TRBV5-1,-,-,14,CASKDVSRSYEQYF,TGCGCCAGCAAAGATGTGTCACGGTCTTACGAGCAGTACTTC
TRBJ1-2,TRBV5-6,once,TRBD1,15,CASSLTPGQGGGYTF,TGTGCCAGCAGCTTGACGCCGGGACAGGGAGGTGGCTACACCTTC
TRBJ1-1,TRBV6-2/TRBV6-3,-,TRBD1,16,CASSPGTGEKDTEAFF,TGTGCCAGCAGCCCCGGGACAGGGGAGAAGGACACTGAAGCTTTCTTT
TRBJ2-6,TRBV3-1/TRBV3-2,-,TRBD1,18,CASSPRQGRSSGANVLTF,TGTGCCAGCAGCCCCCGACAGGGTCGGAGCTCTGGGGCCAACGTCCTGACTTTC
TRBJ2-2,TRBV5-4,-,-,16,CASSLGPGLNTGELFF,TGTGCCAGCAGCTTGGGGCCAGGGCTGAACACCGGGGAGCTGTTTTTT
TRBJ1-2,TRBV10-3,few,-,15,CAISPKQGPHYGYTF,TGTGCCATCAGTCCAAAACAGGGTCCCCATTATGGCTACACCTTC
TRBJ1-1,TRBV2,-,-,14,CASSGGLSGTEAFF,TGTGCCAGCAGTGGCGGGCTGTCTGGCACTGAAGCTTTCTTT
TRBJ2-7,TRBV30,-,-,11,CAWSVRYEQYF,TGTGCCTGGAGTGTGCGATACGAGCAGTACTTC
TRBJ1-2,TRBV18,-,TRBD1,16,CASSPGTGGSVDGYTF,TGTGCCAGCTCCCCTGGGACAGGGGGATCAGTTGATGGCTACACCTTC
TRBJ2-2,TRBV7-9,-,-,13,CASTRIESGELFF,TGTGCCAGCACTCGCATAGAAAGTGGGGAGCTGTTTTTT
TRBJ1-6,TRBV19,-,TRBD1,14,CASNKDRGNSPLHF,TGTGCCAGTAATAAGGACAGGGGGAATTCACCCCTCCACTTT
TRBJ1-1,TRBV4-1,-,-,15,CASSPPTHHITEAFF,TGCGCCAGCAGCCCCCCGACACACCACATCACTGAAGCTTTCTTT
TRBJ1-2,TRBV7-2,once,-,12,CASSLEIAGYTF,TGTGCCAGCAGCTTAGAAATAGCCGGCTACACCTTC
TRBJ1-6,TRBV6-5,-,-,15,CASSLARQGNSPLHF,TGTGCCAGCAGTTTGGCACGCCAGGGAAATTCACCCCTCCACTTT
TRBJ1-2,TRBV19,few,TRBD1,15,CASSTRSGQNYGYTF,TGTGCCAGTAGTACCAGATCGGGACAGAACTATGGCTACACCTTC